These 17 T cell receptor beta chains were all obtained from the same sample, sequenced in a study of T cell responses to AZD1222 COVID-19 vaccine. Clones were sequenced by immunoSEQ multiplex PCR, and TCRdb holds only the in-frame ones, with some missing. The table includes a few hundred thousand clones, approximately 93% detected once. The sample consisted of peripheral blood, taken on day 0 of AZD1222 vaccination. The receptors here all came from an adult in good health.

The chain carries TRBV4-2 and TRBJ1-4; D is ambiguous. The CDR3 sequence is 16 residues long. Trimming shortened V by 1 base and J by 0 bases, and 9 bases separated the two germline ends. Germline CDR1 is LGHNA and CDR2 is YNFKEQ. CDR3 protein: CASSQGVASTNEKLFF. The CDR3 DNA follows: TGTGCCAGCAGCCAAGGGGTAGCCTCAACTAATGAAAAACTGTTTTTT.

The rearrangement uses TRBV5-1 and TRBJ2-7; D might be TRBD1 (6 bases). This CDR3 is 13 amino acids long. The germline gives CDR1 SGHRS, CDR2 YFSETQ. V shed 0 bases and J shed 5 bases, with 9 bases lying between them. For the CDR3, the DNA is TGCGCCAGCAGCTTGGCCAGACAGGACGAGCAGTACTTC. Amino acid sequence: CASSLARQDEQYF.

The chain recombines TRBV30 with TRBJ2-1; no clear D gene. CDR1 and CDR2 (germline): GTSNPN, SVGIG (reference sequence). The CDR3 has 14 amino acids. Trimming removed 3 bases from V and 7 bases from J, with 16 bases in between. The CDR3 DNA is TGTGCCTGGAGAATTGAGACTGGGTGGAATGAGCAGTTCTTC. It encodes CAWRIETGWNEQFF.

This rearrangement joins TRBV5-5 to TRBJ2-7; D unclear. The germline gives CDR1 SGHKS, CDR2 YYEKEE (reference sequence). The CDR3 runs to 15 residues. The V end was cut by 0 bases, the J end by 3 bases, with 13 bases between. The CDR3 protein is CASSLGPKFYYEQYF. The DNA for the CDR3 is TGTGCCAGCAGCTTGGGGCCGAAATTCTACTACGAGCAGTACTTC.

The CDR3 is CASTSGPRQYF. The CDR3 bases are TGTGCCAGCACGAGCGGACCACGTCAATATTTT. V gene TRBV28 combines with J gene TRBJ2-3, with a weak D call TRBD2 (5 bases). Germline assignment: CDR1 MDHEN and CDR2 SYDVKM. The CDR3 runs to 11 residues. V was pared by 7 bases and J by 15 bases, with 17 bases between. Filled out from reference TRBV28 and TRBJ2-3, the complete variable domain reads DVKVTQSSRYLVKRTGEKVFLECVQDMDHENMFWYRQDPGLGLRLIYFSYDVKMKEKGDIPEGYSVSREKKERFSLILESASTNQTSMYLCASTSGPRQYFGPGTRLTVL.

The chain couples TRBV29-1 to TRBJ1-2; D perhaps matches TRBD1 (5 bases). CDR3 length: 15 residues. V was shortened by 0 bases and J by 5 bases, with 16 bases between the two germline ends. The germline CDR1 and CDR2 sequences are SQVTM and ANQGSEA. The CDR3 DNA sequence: TGCAGCGTTGAAGAAATAAGGGGAGTCGGGTATGGCTACACCTTC. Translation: CSVEEIRGVGYGYTF.

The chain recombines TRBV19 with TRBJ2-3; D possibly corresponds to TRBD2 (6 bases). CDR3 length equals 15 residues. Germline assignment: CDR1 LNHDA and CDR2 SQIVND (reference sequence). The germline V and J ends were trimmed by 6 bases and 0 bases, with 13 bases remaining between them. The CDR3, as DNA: TGTGCCAGTAGGACCGGGACTGTAAGCACAGATACGCAGTATTTT. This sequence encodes CASRTGTVSTDTQYF. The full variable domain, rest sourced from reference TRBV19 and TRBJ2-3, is DGGITQSPKYLFRKEGQNVTLSCEQNLNHDAMYWYRQDPGQGLRLIYYSQIVNDFQKGDIAEGYSVSREKKESFPLTVTSAQKNPTAFYLCASRTGTVSTDTQYFGPGTRLTVL.

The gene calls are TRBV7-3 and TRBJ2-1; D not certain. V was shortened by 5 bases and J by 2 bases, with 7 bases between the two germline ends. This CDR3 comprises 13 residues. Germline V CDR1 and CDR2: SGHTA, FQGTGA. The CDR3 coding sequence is TGTGCCAGCAGCCAAGACCCCTACAATGAGCAGTTCTTC. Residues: CASSQDPYNEQFF.

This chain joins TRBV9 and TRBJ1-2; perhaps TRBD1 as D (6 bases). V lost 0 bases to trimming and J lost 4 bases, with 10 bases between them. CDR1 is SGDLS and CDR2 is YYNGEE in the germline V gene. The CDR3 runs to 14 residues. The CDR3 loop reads CASSVAGGAYGYTF. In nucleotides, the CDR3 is TGTGCCAGCAGCGTAGCGGGGGGGGCCTATGGCTACACCTTC. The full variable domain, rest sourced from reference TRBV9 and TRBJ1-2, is DSGVTQTPKHLITATGQRVTLRCSPRSGDLSVYWYQQSLDQGLQFLIQYYNGEERAKGNILERFSAQQFPDLHSELNLSSLELGDSALYFCASSVAGGAYGYTFGSGTRLTVV.

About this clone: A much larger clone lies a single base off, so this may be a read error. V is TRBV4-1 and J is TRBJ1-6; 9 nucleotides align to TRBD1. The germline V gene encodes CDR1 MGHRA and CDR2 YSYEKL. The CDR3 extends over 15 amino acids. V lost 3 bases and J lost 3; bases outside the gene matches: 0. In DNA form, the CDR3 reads TGCGCCAGCAGCCAGGGACAGGGCTATAATTCACCCCTCCACTTT. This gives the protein CASSQGQGYNSPLHF.

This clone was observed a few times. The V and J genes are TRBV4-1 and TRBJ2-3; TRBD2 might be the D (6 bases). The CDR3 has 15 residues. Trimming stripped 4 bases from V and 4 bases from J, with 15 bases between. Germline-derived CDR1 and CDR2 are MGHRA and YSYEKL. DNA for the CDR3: TGCGCCAGCAGCCCCCCGGGACTTAACCCAGATACGCAGTATTTT. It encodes CASSPPGLNPDTQYF.

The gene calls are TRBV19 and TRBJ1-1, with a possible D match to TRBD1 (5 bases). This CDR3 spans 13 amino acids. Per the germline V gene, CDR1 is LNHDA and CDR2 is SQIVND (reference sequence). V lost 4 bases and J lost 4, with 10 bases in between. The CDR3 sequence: CASSTATGTEAFF. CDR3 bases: TGTGCCAGTAGTACGGCCACAGGCACTGAAGCTTTCTTT.

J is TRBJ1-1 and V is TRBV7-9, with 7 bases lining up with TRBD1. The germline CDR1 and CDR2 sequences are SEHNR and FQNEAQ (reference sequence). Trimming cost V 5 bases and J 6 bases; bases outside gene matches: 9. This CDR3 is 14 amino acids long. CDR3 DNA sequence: TGTGCCAGCAGCCGCCCCGACAGGGAACCTGAAGCTTTCTTT. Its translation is CASSRPDREPEAFF. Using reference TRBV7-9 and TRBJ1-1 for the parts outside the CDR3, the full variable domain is DTGVSQNPRHKITKRGQNVTFRCDPISEHNRLYWYRQTLGQGPEFLTYFQNEAQLEKSRLLSDRFSAERPKGSFSTLEIQRTEQGDSAMYLCASSRPDREPEAFFGQGTRLTVV.

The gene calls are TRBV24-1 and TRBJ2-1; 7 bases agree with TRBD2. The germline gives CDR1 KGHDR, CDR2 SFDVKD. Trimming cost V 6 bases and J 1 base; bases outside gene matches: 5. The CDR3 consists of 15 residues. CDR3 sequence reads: CATSYSGPSYNEQFF. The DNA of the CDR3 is TGTGCCACCAGTTATAGCGGGCCGTCCTACAATGAGCAGTTCTTC.

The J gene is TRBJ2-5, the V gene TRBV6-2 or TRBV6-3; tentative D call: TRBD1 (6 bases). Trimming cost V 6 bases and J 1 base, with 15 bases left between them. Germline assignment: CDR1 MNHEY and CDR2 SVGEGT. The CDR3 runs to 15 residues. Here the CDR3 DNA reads TGTGCCAGCAGCACCTCCCAGGGGATCCAAGAGACCCAGTACTTC. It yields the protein CASSTSQGIQETQYF.

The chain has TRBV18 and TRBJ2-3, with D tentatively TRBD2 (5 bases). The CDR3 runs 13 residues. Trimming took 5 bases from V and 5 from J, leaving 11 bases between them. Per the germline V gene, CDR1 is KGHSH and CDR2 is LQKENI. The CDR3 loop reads CASSGSRGDTQYF. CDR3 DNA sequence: TGTGCCAGCTCAGGGAGTCGCGGAGATACGCAGTATTTT. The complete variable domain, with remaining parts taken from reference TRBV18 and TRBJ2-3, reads NAGVMQNPRHLVRRRGQEARLRCSPMKGHSHVYWYRQLPEEGLKFMVYLQKENIIDESGMPKERFSAEFPKEGPSILRIQQVVRGDSAAYFCASSGSRGDTQYFGPGTRLTVL.

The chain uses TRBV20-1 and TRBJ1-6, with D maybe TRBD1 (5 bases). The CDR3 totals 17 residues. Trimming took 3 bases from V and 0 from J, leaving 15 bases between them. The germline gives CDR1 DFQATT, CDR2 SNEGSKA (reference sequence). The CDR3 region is CSASIDSQSSYNSPLHF. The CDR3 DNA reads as TGCAGTGCTAGTATAGACAGCCAGAGCTCCTATAATTCACCCCTCCACTTT.